This T cell receptor (beta chain) is from a study of siplizumab effects on memory and regulatory T cells. Profiled with immunoSEQ multiplex PCR; TCRdb holds only in-frame clones, not every one. Among approximately 92,000 clones, about 94% were seen once, and the ten largest hold around 1.4%. This CDR3 has 14 residues. V lost 6 bases to trimming and J lost 4 bases, with 15 bases between them. In germline, CDR1 is SNHLY, CDR2 FYNNEI. The source of this sequence is a human donor in good health. V usage is TRBV2 and J usage is TRBJ1-2; possible D gene TRBD1, 5 bases. Sample: non-Treg CD4+ T cells sorted from blood. In DNA, the CDR3 is TGTGCCAGCAGAGGGGAGCTTGATGCCTATGGCTACACCTTC. It is translated as CASRGELDAYGYTF.